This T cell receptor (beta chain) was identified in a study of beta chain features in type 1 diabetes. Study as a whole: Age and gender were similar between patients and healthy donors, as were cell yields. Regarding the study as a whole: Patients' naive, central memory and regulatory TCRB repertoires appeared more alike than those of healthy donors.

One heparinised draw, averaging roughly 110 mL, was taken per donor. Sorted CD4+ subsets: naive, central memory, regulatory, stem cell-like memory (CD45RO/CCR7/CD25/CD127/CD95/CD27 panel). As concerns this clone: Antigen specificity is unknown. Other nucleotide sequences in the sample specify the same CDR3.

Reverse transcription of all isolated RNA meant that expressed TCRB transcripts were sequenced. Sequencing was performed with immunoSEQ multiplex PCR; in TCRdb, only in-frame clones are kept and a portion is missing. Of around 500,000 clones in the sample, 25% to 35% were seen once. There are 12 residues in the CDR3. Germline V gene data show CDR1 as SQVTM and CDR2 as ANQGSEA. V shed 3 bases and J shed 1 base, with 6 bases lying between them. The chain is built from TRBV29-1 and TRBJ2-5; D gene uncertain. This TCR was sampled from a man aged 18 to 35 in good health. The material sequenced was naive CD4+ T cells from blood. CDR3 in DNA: TGCAGCGTTGAGGCAGGCCAAGAGACCCAGTACTTC. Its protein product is CSVEAGQETQYF.